The rows below give T cell receptor beta chains drawn from one sample of a study of blood T cell repertoires in COVID-19. Produced via immunoSEQ multiplex PCR; TCRdb's table is partial and in-frame only. This table holds roughly 140,000 clones, roughly four fifths found once. Sequencing used peripheral blood. Receptors were obtained from a woman aged 80 or older with acute or convalescent COVID-19. Both conserved end residues are part of each CDR3. A D gene is named only where the DNA matches it firmly. The size of a clone is reported for some rows only, either as once, few or many, or as a class for expanded clones.

>TRBJ1-5|.|.|TRBV25-1
TGTGCCAGCAGTGAAAGAGGCAGCGTTAGCAATCAGCCCCAGCATTTT
CASSERGSVSNQPQHF
>TRBJ2-7|few|TRBD2|TRBV19
TGTGCCAGTAGCGGACTAGCGGGATTTGACGAGCAGTACTTC
CASSGLAGFDEQYF
>TRBJ2-1|.|TRBD2|TRBV6-2/TRBV6-3
TGTGCCAGCAGCCCGGGCGAGAGGGGAGGGAATGAGCAGTTCTTC
CASSPGERGGNEQFF
>TRBJ1-1|.|.|TRBV19
TGTGCCAGTAAGTTACAGGGCATGAACACTGAAGCTTTCTTT
CASKLQGMNTEAFF
>TRBJ1-2|.|TRBD1|TRBV11-2
TGTGCCAGCAGCTTACCGACAGGGGGAGGCTACACCTTC
CASSLPTGGGYTF
>TRBJ1-5|.|TRBD1|TRBV3-1/TRBV3-2
TGTGCCAGCAGCCAAAACGGACAGGGCAATCAGCCCCAGCATTTT
CASSQNGQGNQPQHF
>TRBJ1-1|.|TRBD1|TRBV10-3
TGTGCCATCAGCCGAACGGGACAGGGTGATGAAGCTTTCTTT
CAISRTGQGDEAFF
>TRBJ2-3|.|TRBD1|TRBV9
TGTGCCAGCAGCGTAGGAGGGGACAGGCCGTGGGCCACGCAGTATTTT
CASSVGGDRPWATQYF
>TRBJ2-3|.|.|TRBV14
TGTGCCAGCAGCCTCCGACATGGGTTGGGCACAGATACGCAGTATTTT
CASSLRHGLGTDTQYF
>TRBJ1-1|.|TRBD1|TRBV18
TGTGCCAGCTCACCGACAGGGGACACTGAAGCTTTCTTT
CASSPTGDTEAFF
>TRBJ1-2|.|TRBD1|TRBV5-1
TGCGCCAGCAGCTTTCAGGGGGATCATGGCTACACCTTC
CASSFQGDHGYTF
>TRBJ1-1|.|.|TRBV19
TGTGCCAGTACCAATACGGTGGGCAGGGGAGGGACTGAAGCTTTCTTT
CASTNTVGRGGTEAFF
>TRBJ1-1|.|.|TRBV7-8
TGTGCCAGCAGCTCCTACGGGGAGGGCAGCACTGAAGCTTTCTTT
CASSSYGEGSTEAFF
>TRBJ2-1|.|TRBD1|TRBV10-3
TGTGCCATCAAACATGGACAGGGGGGCGATGAGCAGTTCTTC
CAIKHGQGGDEQFF
>TRBJ2-7|.|TRBD1|TRBV18
TGTGCCAGCTCATCCAAAGCCACGGACAGGGGTATCGGATACGAGCAGTACTTC
CASSSKATDRGIGYEQYF
>TRBJ1-1|.|.|TRBV9
TGTGCCAGCAGCCCCAGGCCCCGGACTGAAGCTTTCTTT
CASSPRPRTEAFF
>TRBJ2-3|.|TRBD2|TRBV7-3
TGTGCCAGCAGCTTAACGTCGGCTAGCGGGAGCGGAGATACGCAGTATTTT
CASSLTSASGSGDTQYF